What follows are 26 T cell receptor beta chains derived from one specimen sequenced in a study of T-cell reconstitution after alpha-beta-depleted transplantation in children. Preparation of the TCRbeta library used unique molecular identifiers. Via MiXCR, TCRdb re-called the PCR reads, giving one row per CDR3 protein. The data show some 550,000 distinct CDR3 sequences, more than 20% seen once. This sample comprised PBMCs, mostly from graft donor cells, obtained 360 days after TCRalphabeta/CD19-depleted stem cell transplant. All receptors derive from a boy under two years old who had a stem cell transplant for acute myeloid leukemia, so the T cells may come from the graft donor.

This clonotype showed up many times. The rearrangement joins TRBV10-3 to TRBJ2-1; 8 bases agree with TRBD2. CDR3 length equals 15 residues. The germline V gene encodes CDR1 ENHRY and CDR2 SYGVKD. Trimming took 6 bases from V and 5 from J; bases not matched to a gene: 9. CDR3 sequence reads: CAISERGTDNNEQFF. The DNA for the CDR3 is TGTGCCATCAGCGAGCGGGGGACGGACAACAATGAGCAGTTCTTC.

This chain links TRBV11-2 with TRBJ1-5; D is undetermined. From germline, CDR1 is SGHAT and CDR2 FQNNGV. Trimming cost V 2 bases and J 7 bases, with 9 bases left between them. The CDR3 runs to 13 residues. The CDR3 nucleotides are TGTGCCAGCAGCTTATACGCTGGACAGCCCCAGCATTTT. Translated: CASSLYAGQPQHF.

Many counts were recorded for this clonotype. The chain recombines TRBV20-1 with TRBJ1-2; D perhaps matches TRBD1 (6 bases). Trimming cost V 3 bases and J 5 bases, with 19 bases left between them. The CDR3 contains 15 residues. In germline, CDR1 is DFQATT, CDR2 SNEGSKA (reference sequence). The CDR3 coding sequence is TGCAGTGCTAGGGGGGGGGCCCAGGGCATTTATGGCTACACCTTC. Its protein product is CSARGGAQGIYGYTF.

The table lists this clonotype with a few counts. The chain links TRBV20-1 to TRBJ1-5; D not certain. Germline CDR1 and CDR2: DFQATT and SNEGSKA (reference sequence). The CDR3 consists of 16 residues. V lost 4 bases and J 0 bases, leaving 16 bases between the germline ends. CDR3 in amino acids: CSATGPSTYSNQPQHF. The CDR3 DNA follows: TGCAGTGCTACAGGACCGAGTACCTATAGCAATCAGCCCCAGCATTTT.

The table lists this clonotype with many counts. This chain uses TRBV7-3 with TRBJ2-1; D may be TRBD2 (7 bases). Germline CDR1 and CDR2: SGHTA and FQGTGA. This CDR3 has 17 amino acids. V lost 5 bases and J 4 bases, leaving 21 bases between the germline ends. CDR3 residues: CASSPLGGGGPYNEQFF. The CDR3 DNA sequence: TGTGCCAGCAGCCCCTTGGGGGGCGGGGGACCTTACAATGAGCAGTTCTTC.

This clonotype was seen more than once but under ten times. CDR3: CASSSRDRNQNTEAFF. CDR3 nucleotides: TGCGCCAGCAGCTCCCGGGACAGGAATCAGAACACTGAAGCTTTCTTT. The V call is TRBV5-1, the J call TRBJ1-1; 8 bases agree with TRBD1. CDR1 is SGHRS, CDR2 YFSETQ, per germline. V was pared by 3 bases and J by 1 base, with 8 bases of the junction left unmatched. The length of the CDR3 is 16 residues.

The chain couples TRBV25-1 to TRBJ2-7; D unclear. This CDR3 has 11 amino acids. The germline CDR1 and CDR2 sequences are MGHDK and SYGVNS. Trimming removed 4 bases from V and 7 bases from J, with 8 bases in between. The DNA for the CDR3 is TGTGCCAGCAGTGGTTCGAGGGAGCAGTACTTC. Translating it yields CASSGSREQYF.

The table lists this clonotype with many counts. V is TRBV6-5 and J is TRBJ2-3; 8 bases align to TRBD2. The trim removed 0 bases at V and 4 bases at J, leaving 6 bases unmatched. The CDR3 covers 16 residues. Germline V CDR1 and CDR2: MNHEY, SVGAGI. The CDR3 sequence: CASSYSGGGTPDTQYF. The CDR3 nucleotides are TGTGCCAGCAGTTACTCGGGCGGGGGGACCCCAGATACGCAGTATTTT.

V usage is TRBV14 and J usage is TRBJ2-1, with D possibly being TRBD2 (5 bases). V was clipped by 1 base and J by 9 bases, with 13 bases between them. Germline V gene lookup returns CDR1 SGHDN and CDR2 FVKESK. CDR3 length: 14 residues. CDR3: CASSQGVTTSEQFF. CDR3 sequence (DNA): TGTGCCAGCAGCCAAGGAGTGACTACTAGTGAGCAGTTCTTC.

This clonotype was seen ten or more times. The chain is built from TRBV29-1 and TRBJ2-1; the D gene could be TRBD1 or TRBD2 (7 bases each). V lost 7 bases and J lost 3, with 22 bases in between. Germline assignment: CDR1 SQVTM and CDR2 ANQGSEA. This CDR3 is built from 16 residues. CDR3 in amino acids: CSAVPTTGRGYNEQFF. CDR3 DNA sequence: TGCAGCGCCGTACCTACGACAGGGAGGGGCTACAATGAGCAGTTCTTC.

This clonotype has a count of ten or more. The rearrangement joins TRBV12-3 or TRBV12-4 to TRBJ2-3; TRBD2 might be the D (5 bases). V lost 1 base to trimming and J lost 6 bases, with 14 bases between them. The CDR3 has 15 amino acids. The CDR3 DNA reads as TGTGCCAGCAGTTTAGAGGTTAGCGTTGATGATACGCAGTATTTT. It encodes CASSLEVSVDDTQYF.

This clonotype appeared a few times. V and J are TRBV7-9 and TRBJ2-1; tentatively, D is TRBD1 (5 bases). The CDR3 length is 13 residues. V shed 6 bases and J shed 9 bases, with 15 bases lying between them. The germline gives CDR1 SEHNR, CDR2 FQNEAQ (reference sequence). The CDR3, as DNA: TGTGCCAGCAGTCCGGAGTGGGGCCGTGAGCAGTTCTTC. It encodes CASSPEWGREQFF.

This clonotype was observed a handful of times. The chain carries TRBV7-9 and TRBJ2-2; D unclear. The CDR3 is 15 residues long. With 6 bases removed from V and 2 bases from J, the gap between germline ends came to 13 bases. In germline, CDR1 is SEHNR, CDR2 FQNEAQ (reference sequence). The CDR3 loop reads CASSRPRQNTGELFF. The CDR3 DNA is TGTGCCAGCAGTAGACCCCGACAAAACACCGGGGAGCTGTTTTTT.

J is TRBJ2-2 and V is TRBV5-1; 9 bases are shared with TRBD2. Germline V gene sequence: CDR1 SGHRS, CDR2 YFSETQ. This CDR3 has 14 residues. Trimming took 2 bases from V and 5 from J; bases not matched to a gene: 1. CDR3: CASSFTSGTGELFF. The DNA of the CDR3 is TGCGCCAGCAGCTTCACTAGCGGGACCGGGGAGCTGTTTTTT. Full variable domain (missing parts from reference TRBV5-1 and TRBJ2-2): KAGVTQTPRYLIKTRGQQVTLSCSPISGHRSVSWYQQTPGQGLQFLFEYFSETQRNKGNFPGRFSGRQFSNSRSEMNVSTLELGDSALYLCASSFTSGTGELFFGEGSRLTVL.

This chain links TRBV29-1 with TRBJ2-5; 13 positions agree with TRBD2. The length of the CDR3 is 13 residues. Germline V CDR1 and CDR2: SQVTM, ANQGSEA. The CDR3: CTITSGGEETQYF. CDR3 nucleotides: TGCACAATTACTAGCGGGGGGGAAGAGACCCAGTACTTC.

This clonotype was seen a few times. V and J are TRBV12-3 or TRBV12-4 and TRBJ1-5; 7 bases agree with TRBD1. This CDR3 contains 16 residues. The V and J ends lost 5 bases and 2 bases, in that order; junction bases with no gene match: 9. The CDR3 coding sequence is TGTGCCAGCAGTCTTACAGGGGAGAGTGGCAATCAGCCCCAGCATTTT. Encoded protein: CASSLTGESGNQPQHF.

CDR3 protein: CASSFFRTENTEAFF. The CDR3 DNA is TGCGCCAGCAGCTTCTTTCGGACGGAGAACACTGAAGCTTTCTTT. This sequence joins TRBV5-1 and TRBJ1-1; no firm D call. Germline CDR1 SGHRS, CDR2 YFSETQ. This CDR3 is 15 amino acids long. The ends were cut back, 2 bases at V and 1 base at J, with 12 bases in the middle.

DNA for the CDR3: TGTGCCACCAGTGATTACCTAGCCGGGGAGCTGTTTTTT. Encoded protein: CATSDYLAGELFF. The chain carries TRBV24-1 and TRBJ2-2; D is uncertain. CDR3 length equals 13 residues. Germline V gives CDR1 KGHDR, CDR2 SFDVKD. Between the trimmed V and J ends, which lost 2 bases and 6 bases, there was a span of 6 bases.

This clonotype came up many times. This chain connects TRBV29-1 to TRBJ1-1; D is undetermined. The ends were cut back, 5 bases at V and 0 bases at J, with 10 bases in the middle. Germline V lookup: CDR1 SQVTM, CDR2 ANQGSEA. The CDR3 is 13 amino acids. CDR3 in DNA: TGCAGCGTTAGAGGTGGCATGAACACTGAAGCTTTCTTT. It codes for CSVRGGMNTEAFF.

This clonotype has ten or more counts. The V and J genes are TRBV20-1 and TRBJ1-1, with TRBD1 matching over 7 bases. CDR3 length: 18 amino acids. V lost 0 bases, J lost 3 bases, and 16 bases stayed unmatched. CDR1 and CDR2 from the germline V gene are DFQATT and SNEGSKA (reference sequence). CDR3 loop: CSARDSEGLTGRDTEAFF. CDR3 nucleotide sequence: TGCAGTGCTAGAGATTCGGAGGGGTTGACAGGGAGGGACACTGAAGCTTTCTTT.

V and J are TRBV5-1 and TRBJ2-1, with D uncertain. The V gene lost 1 base and the J gene lost 7 bases, with 15 bases spanning the gap. The CDR3 spans 15 residues. Germline CDR1 SGHRS, CDR2 YFSETQ. The CDR3 sequence: CASSLTSSFWNEQFF. In DNA form, the CDR3 reads TGCGCCAGCAGCTTGACCTCGAGTTTCTGGAATGAGCAGTTCTTC.

This clonotype showed up many times. This chain uses TRBV6-5 with TRBJ2-7; D tentatively fits TRBD1 or TRBD2 (6 bases each). In germline, CDR1 is MNHEY, CDR2 SVGAGI. This CDR3 contains 17 residues. V was pared by 6 bases and J by 3 bases, with 24 bases between. CDR3 DNA: TGTGCCAGCAGACCTAAAAGTACTTCCGGGGGCGGCTACGAGCAGTACTTC. Translation gives CASRPKSTSGGGYEQYF.

This clonotype was detected ten times or more. V and J are TRBV7-2 and TRBJ2-1; 10 bases are a match to TRBD1. CDR1 is SGHTA, CDR2 FQGNSA, per germline. The CDR3 loop spans 17 amino acids. V trimming: 5 bases; J trimming: 5 bases; junction bases outside the gene matches: 12. The CDR3 sequence is CASSLLGPGQGNNEQFF. The DNA for the CDR3 is TGTGCCAGCAGCCTCTTGGGGCCGGGACAGGGGAACAATGAGCAGTTCTTC.

This clonotype was seen repeatedly, ten times or more. The chain is built from TRBV15 and TRBJ2-3; 10 bases map to TRBD2. This CDR3 contains 16 residues. V was pared by 4 bases and J by 4 bases, with 8 bases of the junction left unmatched. The V gene's germline CDR1 is LNHNV and CDR2 YYDKDF (reference sequence). Here the CDR3 reads CATSNGLAAPPDTQYF. The DNA of the CDR3 is TGTGCCACCAGCAACGGACTAGCGGCTCCCCCAGATACGCAGTATTTT. Full variable domain (missing parts from reference TRBV15 and TRBJ2-3): DAMVIQNPRYQVTQFGKPVTLSCSQTLNHNVMYWYQQKSSQAPKLLFHYYDKDFNNEADTPDNFQSRRPNTSFCFLDIRSPGLGDTAMYLCATSNGLAAPPDTQYFGPGTRLTVL.

This sequence joins TRBV7-9 and TRBJ2-1, with D possibly TRBD2 on 5 matching bases. The CDR3 length is 15 residues. Germline loops: CDR1 SEHNR, CDR2 FQNEAQ (reference sequence). The V end was cut by 2 bases, the J end by 0 bases, with 8 bases between. CDR3 region: CASSLKGSSYNEQFF. In nucleotides, the CDR3 is TGTGCCAGCAGCTTAAAAGGGAGCTCCTACAATGAGCAGTTCTTC.

This clonotype was detected only a few times. The V call is TRBV25-1, the J call TRBJ2-7, with 8 nucleotides matching TRBD1. The CDR3 consists of 11 residues. Germline CDR1 MGHDK, CDR2 SYGVNS. Trimming at V came to 3 bases and at J to 12 bases, leaving 4 bases not matched to a gene. CDR3 residues: CASSDVQGVYV. The CDR3, as DNA: TGTGCCAGCAGTGACGTACAGGGGGTGTACGTC.